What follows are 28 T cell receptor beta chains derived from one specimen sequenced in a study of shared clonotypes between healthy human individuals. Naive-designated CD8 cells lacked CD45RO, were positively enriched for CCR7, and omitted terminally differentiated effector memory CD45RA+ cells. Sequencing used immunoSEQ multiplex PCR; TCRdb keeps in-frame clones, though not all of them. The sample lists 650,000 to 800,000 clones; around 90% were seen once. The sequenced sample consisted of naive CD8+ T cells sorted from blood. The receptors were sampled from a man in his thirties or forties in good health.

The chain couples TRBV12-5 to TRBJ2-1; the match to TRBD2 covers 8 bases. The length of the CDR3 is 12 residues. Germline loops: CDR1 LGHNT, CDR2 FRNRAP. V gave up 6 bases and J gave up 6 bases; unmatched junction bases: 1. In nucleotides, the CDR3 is TGTGCTAGTGGAGCGGGAGTCAATGAGCAGTTCTTC. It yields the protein CASGAGVNEQFF.

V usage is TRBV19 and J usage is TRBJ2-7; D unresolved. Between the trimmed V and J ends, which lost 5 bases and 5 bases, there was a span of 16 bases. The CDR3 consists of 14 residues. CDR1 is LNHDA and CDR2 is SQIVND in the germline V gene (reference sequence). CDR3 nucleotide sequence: TGTGCCAGTAGTGCCAAGCCCCCATTCGACGAGCAGTACTTC. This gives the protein CASSAKPPFDEQYF.

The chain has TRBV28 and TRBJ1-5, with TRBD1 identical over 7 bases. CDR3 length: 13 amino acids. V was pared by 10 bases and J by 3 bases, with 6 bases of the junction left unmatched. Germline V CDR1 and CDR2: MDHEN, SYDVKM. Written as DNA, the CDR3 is TGTGCCACCACCGGGACAGACAATCAGCCCCAGCATTTT. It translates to CATTGTDNQPQHF.

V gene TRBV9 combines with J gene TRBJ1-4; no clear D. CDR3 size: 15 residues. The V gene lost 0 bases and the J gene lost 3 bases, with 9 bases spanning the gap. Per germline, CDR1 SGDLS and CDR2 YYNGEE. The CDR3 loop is CASSVATRANEKLFF. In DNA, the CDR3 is TGTGCCAGCAGCGTAGCTACACGGGCTAATGAAAAACTGTTTTTT.

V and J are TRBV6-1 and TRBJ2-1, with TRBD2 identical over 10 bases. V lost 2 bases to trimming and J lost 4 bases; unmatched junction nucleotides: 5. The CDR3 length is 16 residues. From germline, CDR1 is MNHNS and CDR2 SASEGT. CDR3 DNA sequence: TGTGCCAGCAGTGAACGGCTAGCGGGAGTATACAATGAGCAGTTCTTC. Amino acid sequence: CASSERLAGVYNEQFF.

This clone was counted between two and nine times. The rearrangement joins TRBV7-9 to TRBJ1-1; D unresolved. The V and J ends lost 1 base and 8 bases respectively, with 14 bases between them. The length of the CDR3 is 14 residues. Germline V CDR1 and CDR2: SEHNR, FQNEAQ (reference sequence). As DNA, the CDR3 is TGTGCCAGCAGCTTAGGGATAGGGATGTTGGAAGCTTTCTTT. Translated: CASSLGIGMLEAFF.

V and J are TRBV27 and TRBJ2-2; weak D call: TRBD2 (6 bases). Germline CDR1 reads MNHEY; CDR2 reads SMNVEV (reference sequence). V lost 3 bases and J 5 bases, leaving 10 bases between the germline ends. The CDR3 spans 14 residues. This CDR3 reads CASSLAGRTGELFF. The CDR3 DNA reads TGTGCCAGCAGTTTGGCGGGGAGGACCGGGGAGCTGTTTTTT.

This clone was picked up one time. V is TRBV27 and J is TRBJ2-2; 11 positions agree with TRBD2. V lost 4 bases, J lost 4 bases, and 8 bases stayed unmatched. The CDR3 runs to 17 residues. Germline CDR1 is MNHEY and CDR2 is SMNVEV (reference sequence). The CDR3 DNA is TGTGCCAGCAGTTATACAGTGGGACTAGCGGCCACCGGGGAGCTGTTTTTT. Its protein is CASSYTVGLAATGELFF.

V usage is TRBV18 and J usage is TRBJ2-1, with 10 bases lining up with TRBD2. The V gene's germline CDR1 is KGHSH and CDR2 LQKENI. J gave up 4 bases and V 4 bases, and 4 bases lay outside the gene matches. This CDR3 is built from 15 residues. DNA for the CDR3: TGTGCCAGCTCACAGCGGGAGGGGCATTACAATGAGCAGTTCTTC. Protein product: CASSQREGHYNEQFF.

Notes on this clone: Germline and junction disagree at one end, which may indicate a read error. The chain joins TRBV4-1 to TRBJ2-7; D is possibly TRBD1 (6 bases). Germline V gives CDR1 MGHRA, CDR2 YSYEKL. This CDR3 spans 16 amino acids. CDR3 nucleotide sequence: TGCGCCAGCAGCGAAGACCCAGGGGTGGGTACCTACGAGCAGTACTTC. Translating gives CASSEDPGVGTYEQYF.

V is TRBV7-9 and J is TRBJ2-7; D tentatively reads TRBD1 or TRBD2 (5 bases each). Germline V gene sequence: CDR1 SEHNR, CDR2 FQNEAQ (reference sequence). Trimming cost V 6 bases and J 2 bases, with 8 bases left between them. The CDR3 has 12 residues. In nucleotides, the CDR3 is TGTGCCAGCAGGGTGGGGGCCTACGAGCAGTACTTC. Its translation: CASRVGAYEQYF.

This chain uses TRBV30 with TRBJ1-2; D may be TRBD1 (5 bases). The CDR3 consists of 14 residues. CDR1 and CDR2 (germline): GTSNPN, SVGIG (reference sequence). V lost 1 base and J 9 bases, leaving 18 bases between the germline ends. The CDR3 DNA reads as TGTGCCTGGAGTGGGCTCACAGGTAGTACACGCTACACCTTC. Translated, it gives CAWSGLTGSTRYTF.

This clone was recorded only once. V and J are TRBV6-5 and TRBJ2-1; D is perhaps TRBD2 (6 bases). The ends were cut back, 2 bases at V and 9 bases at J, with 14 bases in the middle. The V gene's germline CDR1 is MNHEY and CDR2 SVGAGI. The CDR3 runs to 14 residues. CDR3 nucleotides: TGTGCCAGCAGTTACGGGACGGGAGTTAGTGAGCAGTTCTTC. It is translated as CASSYGTGVSEQFF.

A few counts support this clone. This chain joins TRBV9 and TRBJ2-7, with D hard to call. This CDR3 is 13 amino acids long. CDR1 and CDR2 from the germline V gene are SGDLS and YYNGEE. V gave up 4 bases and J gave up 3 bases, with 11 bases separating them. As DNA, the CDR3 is TGTGCCAGCAGCAAGCACGAAGACTACGAGCAGTACTTC. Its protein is CASSKHEDYEQYF.

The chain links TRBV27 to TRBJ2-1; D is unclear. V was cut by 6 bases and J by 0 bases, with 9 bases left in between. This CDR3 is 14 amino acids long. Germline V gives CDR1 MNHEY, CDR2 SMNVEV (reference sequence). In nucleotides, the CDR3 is TGTGCCAGCAGGCCCGAAAGCTCCTACAATGAGCAGTTCTTC. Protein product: CASRPESSYNEQFF.

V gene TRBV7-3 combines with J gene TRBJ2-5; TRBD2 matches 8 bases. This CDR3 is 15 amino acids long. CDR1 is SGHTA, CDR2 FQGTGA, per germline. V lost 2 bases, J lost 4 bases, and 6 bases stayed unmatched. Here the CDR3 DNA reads TGTGCCAGCAGCTTAGCGGGAGGCGAGGGAGAGACCCAGTACTTC. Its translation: CASSLAGGEGETQYF.

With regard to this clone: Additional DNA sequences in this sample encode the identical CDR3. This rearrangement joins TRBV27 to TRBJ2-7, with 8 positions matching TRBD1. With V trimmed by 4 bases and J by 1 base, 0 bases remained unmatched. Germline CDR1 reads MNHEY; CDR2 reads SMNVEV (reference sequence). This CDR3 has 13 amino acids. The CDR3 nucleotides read TGTGCCAGCAGTTACAGGGGGTCCTACGAGCAGTACTTC. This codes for CASSYRGSYEQYF.

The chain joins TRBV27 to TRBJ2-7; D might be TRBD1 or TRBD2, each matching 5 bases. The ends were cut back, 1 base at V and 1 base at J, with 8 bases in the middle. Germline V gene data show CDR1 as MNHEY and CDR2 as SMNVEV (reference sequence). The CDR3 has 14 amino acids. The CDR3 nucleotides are TGTGCCAGCAGTTTATGGGGGAAATCCTACGAGCAGTACTTC. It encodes CASSLWGKSYEQYF.

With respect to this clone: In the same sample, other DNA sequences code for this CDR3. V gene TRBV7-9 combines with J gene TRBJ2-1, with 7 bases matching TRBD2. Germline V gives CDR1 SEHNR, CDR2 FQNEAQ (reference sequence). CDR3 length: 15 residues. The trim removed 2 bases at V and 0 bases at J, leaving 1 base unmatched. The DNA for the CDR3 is TGTGCCAGCAGCTTACCGGGGGGCTCCTACAATGAGCAGTTCTTC. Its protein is CASSLPGGSYNEQFF.

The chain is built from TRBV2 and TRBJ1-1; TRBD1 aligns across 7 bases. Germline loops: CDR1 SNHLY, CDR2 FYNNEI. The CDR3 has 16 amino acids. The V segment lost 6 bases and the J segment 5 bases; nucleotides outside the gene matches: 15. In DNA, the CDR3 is TGTGCCAGCAGCGGACTTGTTGCAGGGGGAGGTACTGAAGCTTTCTTT. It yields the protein CASSGLVAGGGTEAFF.

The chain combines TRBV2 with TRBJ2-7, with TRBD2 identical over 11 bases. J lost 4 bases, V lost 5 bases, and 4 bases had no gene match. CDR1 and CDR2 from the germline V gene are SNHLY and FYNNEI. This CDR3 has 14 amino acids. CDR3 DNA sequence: TGTGCCAGCAGTCCCGGGACTAGCGGTTACGAGCAGTACTTC. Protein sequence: CASSPGTSGYEQYF.

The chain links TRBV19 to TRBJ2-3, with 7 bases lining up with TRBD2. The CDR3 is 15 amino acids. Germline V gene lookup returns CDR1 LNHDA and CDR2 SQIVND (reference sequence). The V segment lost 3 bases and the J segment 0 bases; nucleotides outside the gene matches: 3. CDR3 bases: TGTGCCAGTAGTATTCTTAGCGGGAGCACAGATACGCAGTATTTT. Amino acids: CASSILSGSTDTQYF.

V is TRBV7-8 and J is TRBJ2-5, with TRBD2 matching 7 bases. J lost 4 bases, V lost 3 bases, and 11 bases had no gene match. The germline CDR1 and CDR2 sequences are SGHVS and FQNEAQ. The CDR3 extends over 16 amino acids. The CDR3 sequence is CASSFSFGGSRETQYF. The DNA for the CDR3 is TGTGCCAGCAGCTTCTCCTTCGGCGGGAGTAGAGAGACCCAGTACTTC.

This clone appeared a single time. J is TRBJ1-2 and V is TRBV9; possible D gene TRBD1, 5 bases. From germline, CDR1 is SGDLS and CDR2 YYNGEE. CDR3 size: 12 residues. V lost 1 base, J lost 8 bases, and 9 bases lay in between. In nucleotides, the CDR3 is TGTGCCAGCAGCGTAACCGGGGACGGCTACACCTTC. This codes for CASSVTGDGYTF. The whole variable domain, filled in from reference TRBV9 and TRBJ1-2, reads DSGVTQTPKHLITATGQRVTLRCSPRSGDLSVYWYQQSLDQGLQFLIQYYNGEERAKGNILERFSAQQFPDLHSELNLSSLELGDSALYFCASSVTGDGYTFGSGTRLTVV.

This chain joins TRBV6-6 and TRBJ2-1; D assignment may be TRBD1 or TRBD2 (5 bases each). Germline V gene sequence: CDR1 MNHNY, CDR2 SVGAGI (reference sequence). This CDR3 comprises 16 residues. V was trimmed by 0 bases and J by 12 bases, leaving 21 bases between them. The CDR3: CASSYSGRARPTGQFF. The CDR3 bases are TGTGCCAGCAGTTACTCCGGGCGGGCCAGGCCAACAGGGCAGTTCTTC.

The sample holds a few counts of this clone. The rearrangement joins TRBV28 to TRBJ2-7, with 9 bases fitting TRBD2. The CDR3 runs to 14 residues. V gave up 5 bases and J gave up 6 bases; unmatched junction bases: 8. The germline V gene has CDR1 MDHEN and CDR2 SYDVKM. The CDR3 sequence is CASSPLAGESEQYF. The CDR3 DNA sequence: TGTGCCAGCAGTCCGTTAGCGGGAGAGTCCGAGCAGTACTTC.

The CDR3 here is CATSYQGKVETQYF. The CDR3, as DNA: TGTGCCACCAGCTATCAGGGAAAAGTGGAGACCCAGTACTTC. The rearrangement links TRBV15 to TRBJ2-5; D is possibly TRBD1 (5 bases). The CDR3 has 14 residues. V was clipped by 5 bases and J by 5 bases, with 15 bases between them. Germline V gene data show CDR1 as LNHNV and CDR2 as YYDKDF (reference sequence).

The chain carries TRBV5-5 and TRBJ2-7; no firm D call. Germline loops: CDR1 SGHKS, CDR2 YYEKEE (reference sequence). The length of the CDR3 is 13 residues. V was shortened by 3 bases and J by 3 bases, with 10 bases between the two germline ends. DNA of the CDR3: TGTGCCAGCAGCTGGCGGCAGGACTACGAGCAGTACTTC. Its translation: CASSWRQDYEQYF.